The present entry profiles one T cell receptor beta chain with its context. Its target is unknown. The data belong to a study of cytomegalovirus exposure and HLA in healthy donors. Study context: An earlier analysis identified approximately 110 million unique TCR beta sequences in about 200 million T cells. Study-level results: One cluster of highly shared sequence variants probably arose as a sequencing artifact. Most of the TCR beta V segments (in an earlier analysis) were productive either about 87% or about 30% of the time. The study put around 180 TCR beta chains on its list as cytomegalovirus-associated.

PCR amplification relied on 60 Vbeta primers (plus 13 Jbeta primers). Sequenced by immunoSEQ multiplex PCR; TCRdb stores in-frame clones only, minus some. The sample holds about 150,000 clones, 84% seen once. This TCR was sampled from a girl aged 10-17 years in good health and CMV-seropositive. Sequencing used PBMCs.

The CDR3 here is CASRIQGPNTEAFF. The CDR3 DNA is TGTGCCAGCAGGATACAGGGACCCAACACTGAAGCTTTCTTT. The chain carries TRBV2 and TRBJ1-1; maybe TRBD1 (6 bases). The CDR3 is 14 amino acids. CDR1 SNHLY and CDR2 FYNNEI come from the germline V gene. Trimming stripped 6 bases from V and 2 bases from J, with 13 bases between.